The clone carrying this TCR beta chain was found a few times. This entry belongs to a study of molecular identifiers for immune sequencing clone quantification. The CDR3 totals 17 residues. Trimming removed 2 bases from V and 5 bases from J; junction bases left unmatched: 13. Germline loops: CDR1 SGHDT, CDR2 YYEEEE. MiXCR, applied by TCRdb to the PCR reads, yields one record per CDR3 protein. Here the sample spans approximately 630,000 distinct CDR3 sequences, approximately 24% being singletons. The material sequenced was naive CD8+ T cells from blood, with Jurkat cell RNA spiked in. Subset of the sample: FACS-sorted CD8+CD4-CCR7+CD45RA+ naive T cells. The gene calls are TRBV5-6 and TRBJ2-5; 9 nucleotides align to TRBD2. The TCR was taken from a human donor in good health. Some libraries in this study had Jurkat cell RNA spiked in. CDR3 protein: CASSFLAGGPLEETQYF. The CDR3 DNA sequence: TGTGCCAGCAGCTTTCTGGCGGGAGGGCCATTGGAGGAGACCCAGTACTTC.